Listed below are T cell receptor beta chains from one sample, sequenced in a study of T-cell memory formation after mild COVID-19. TCRdb redid the calling of the 5' RACE reads with MiXCR, one entry per CDR3 protein. The data show roughly 350,000 distinct CDR3 sequences, around 20% seen once. The sequenced sample was PBMCs or a T cell subset sorted from them (not recorded which). These receptors were obtained from an adult woman who had mild COVID-19 (a few samples of this study predate the infection). Cell type and time point are not known. The CDR3 runs from the conserved cysteine through the conserved F or W. Each record gives: CDR3 protein, CDR3 DNA, D gene, V gene, clone size, J gene. D genes are given only for firm matches. The size of a clone is reported for some rows only, either as once, few or many, or as a class for expanded clones.

CDR3: CSVVGWDEQFF; DNA: TGCAGCGTTGTGGGGTGGGATGAGCAGTTCTTC; D: NA; V: TRBV29-1; size: NA; J: TRBJ2-1
CDR3: CASAVGSTDTQYF; DNA: TGTGCCAGTGCAGTAGGAAGCACAGATACGCAGTATTTT; D: NA; V: TRBV19; size: NA; J: TRBJ2-3
CDR3: CASSRTRRGVDTEAFF; DNA: TGCGCCAGCAGCCGGACACGCAGGGGTGTCGACACTGAAGCTTTCTTT; D: NA; V: TRBV5-1; size: few; J: TRBJ1-1
CDR3: CSARPGSSNQPQHF; DNA: TGCAGTGCTAGGCCGGGGTCTAGCAATCAGCCCCAGCATTTT; D: NA; V: TRBV20-1; size: few; J: TRBJ1-5
CDR3: CASSLFQTQYF; DNA: TGTGCCAGCAGTTTATTCCAGACCCAGTACTTC; D: NA; V: TRBV12-3/TRBV12-4; size: few; J: TRBJ2-5
CDR3: CAISESNLGGFANYGYTF; DNA: TGTGCCATCAGTGAGTCGAACCTTGGGGGTTTTGCTAACTATGGCTACACCTTC; D: NA; V: TRBV10-3; size: NA; J: TRBJ1-2
CDR3: CASSWDTTYEQYF; DNA: TGTGCCAGCAGTTGGGACACCACCTACGAGCAGTACTTC; D: NA; V: TRBV6-2/TRBV6-3; size: NA; J: TRBJ2-7
CDR3: CASSLVGTNSYNEQFF; DNA: TGTGCCAGCAGCTTGGTGGGCACGAACTCCTACAATGAGCAGTTCTTC; D: NA; V: TRBV5-4; size: few; J: TRBJ2-1
CDR3: CASSLSSGDEQYF; DNA: TGTGCCAGCAGTCTCTCATCTGGGGACGAGCAGTACTTC; D: NA; V: TRBV6-2/TRBV6-3; size: few; J: TRBJ2-7
CDR3: CASSLDLAGRYQETQYF; DNA: TGTGCCAGCAGCTTAGATCTCGCGGGGAGGTACCAAGAGACCCAGTACTTC; D: NA; V: TRBV11-2; size: few; J: TRBJ2-5
CDR3: CSVVGFYNEQFF; DNA: TGCAGCGTTGTAGGATTTTACAATGAGCAGTTCTTC; D: NA; V: TRBV29-1; size: NA; J: TRBJ2-1
CDR3: CSVAVQGGLYGYTF; DNA: TGCAGCGTTGCAGTTCAGGGAGGGCTCTATGGCTACACCTTC; D: NA; V: TRBV29-1; size: few; J: TRBJ1-2
CDR3: CASSLGTGGLTEAFF; DNA: TGCGCCAGCAGCTTGGGGACAGGGGGCCTCACTGAAGCTTTCTTT; D: TRBD1; V: TRBV5-1; size: NA; J: TRBJ1-1
CDR3: CASSYTTGSGGNEQFF; DNA: TGTGCCAGCAGTTATACGACAGGGTCGGGGGGGAATGAGCAGTTCTTC; D: NA; V: TRBV6-5; size: few; J: TRBJ2-1
CDR3: CASSTGTSDIYEQYF; DNA: TGTGCCAGCTCCACCGGGACTAGCGATATCTACGAGCAGTACTTC; D: TRBD2; V: TRBV18; size: NA; J: TRBJ2-7
CDR3: CSARDPKGDINIQYF; DNA: TGCAGTGCTAGAGATCCTAAGGGGGATATAAACATTCAGTACTTC; D: NA; V: TRBV20-1; size: NA; J: TRBJ2-4
CDR3: CASSVGTGARTSKAFF; DNA: TGTGCCAGCAGCGTCGGGACAGGGGCGAGGACTTCCAAAGCTTTCTTT; D: TRBD1; V: TRBV6-4; size: few; J: TRBJ1-1
CDR3: CASSVVGQGATEAFF; DNA: TGTGCCAGCAGCGTAGTGGGACAGGGGGCCACTGAAGCTTTCTTT; D: TRBD1; V: TRBV9; size: NA; J: TRBJ1-1
CDR3: CASSLAFGAGDTQYF; DNA: TGTGCCAGCAGCTTAGCGTTTGGGGCGGGAGATACGCAGTATTTT; D: NA; V: TRBV7-2; size: NA; J: TRBJ2-3
CDR3: CASGVGTSAYNEQFF; DNA: TGTGCTAGTGGTGTTGGGACTAGCGCGTACAATGAGCAGTTCTTC; D: TRBD2; V: TRBV12-5; size: NA; J: TRBJ2-1
CDR3: CASSYRAPNTGELFF; DNA: TGTGCCAGCAGTTATCGGGCTCCGAACACCGGGGAGCTGTTTTTT; D: NA; V: TRBV6-6; size: NA; J: TRBJ2-2
CDR3: CASSTGIRGNQPQHF; DNA: TGTGCCAGCAGTACGGGAATCCGAGGCAATCAGCCCCAGCATTTT; D: NA; V: TRBV12-3/TRBV12-4; size: NA; J: TRBJ1-5
CDR3: CASTPPLRSEQFF; DNA: TGTGCCAGCACTCCTCCGCTGCGATCCGAGCAGTTCTTC; D: NA; V: TRBV12-3/TRBV12-4; size: many; J: TRBJ2-1
CDR3: CASSQVPSGTDTQYF; DNA: TGCGCCAGCAGCCAAGTCCCTAGCGGCACAGATACGCAGTATTTT; D: NA; V: TRBV4-3; size: NA; J: TRBJ2-3
CDR3: CASSLGGGGYTDTQYF; DNA: TGTGCCAGCAGCTTAGGAGGCGGGGGGTATACAGATACGCAGTATTTT; D: TRBD2; V: TRBV11-3; size: NA; J: TRBJ2-3
CDR3: CASSIPNPPGYTF; DNA: TGTGCCAGTAGCATTCCCAACCCCCCGGGCTACACCTTC; D: NA; V: TRBV19; size: NA; J: TRBJ1-2
CDR3: CASSQERAGMAEAFF; DNA: TGCGCCAGCAGCCAAGAACGGGCAGGGATGGCTGAAGCTTTCTTT; D: NA; V: TRBV4-1; size: few; J: TRBJ1-1
CDR3: CASRESGGGTDTQYF; DNA: TGTGCCAGCAGGGAAAGCGGGGGCGGCACAGATACGCAGTATTTT; D: TRBD2; V: TRBV12-3/TRBV12-4; size: NA; J: TRBJ2-3
CDR3: CASSVGVGYTF; DNA: TGTGCCAGCAGCGTAGGGGTTGGCTACACCTTC; D: NA; V: TRBV5-6; size: few; J: TRBJ1-2
CDR3: CASSLTVGDTQYF; DNA: TGTGCCAGCAGCTTGACGGTGGGAGATACGCAGTATTTT; D: NA; V: TRBV11-2; size: many; J: TRBJ2-3
CDR3: CATSGAFGYTF; DNA: TGTGCCACCAGTGGGGCTTTTGGCTACACCTTC; D: NA; V: TRBV24-1; size: NA; J: TRBJ1-2
CDR3: CASSQVQGSGGELFF; DNA: TGCGCCAGCAGCCAAGTACAAGGGTCTGGCGGGGAGCTGTTTTTT; D: NA; V: TRBV4-1; size: NA; J: TRBJ2-2
CDR3: CASIERLQETQYF; DNA: TGTGCCAGCATTGAAAGACTGCAAGAGACCCAGTACTTC; D: NA; V: TRBV2; size: few; J: TRBJ2-5
CDR3: CASSEAQGWGSYEQYF; DNA: TGTGCCAGCAGTGAGGCACAGGGTTGGGGATCCTACGAGCAGTACTTC; D: NA; V: TRBV2; size: NA; J: TRBJ2-7
CDR3: CATRKDGLNTEAFF; DNA: TGTGCCACCAGAAAGGACGGATTGAACACTGAAGCTTTCTTT; D: NA; V: TRBV24-1; size: NA; J: TRBJ1-1
CDR3: CATSLDNGYTF; DNA: TGTGCCACCAGTCTTGATAATGGCTACACCTTC; D: NA; V: TRBV3-1; size: few; J: TRBJ1-2
CDR3: CASSQATSGTGELFF; DNA: TGTGCCAGCAGCCAAGCAACTTCGGGCACCGGGGAGCTGTTTTTT; D: NA; V: TRBV3-1; size: NA; J: TRBJ2-2
CDR3: CASSSGEGADEQFF; DNA: TGCGCCAGCAGCTCGGGGGAGGGGGCCGATGAGCAGTTCTTC; D: NA; V: TRBV5-1; size: few; J: TRBJ2-1
CDR3: CASSLFRGASSGELFF; DNA: TGTGCCAGCAGCTTATTCCGGGGGGCTTCTAGCGGGGAGCTGTTTTTT; D: NA; V: TRBV11-2; size: few; J: TRBJ2-2
CDR3: CASSWDRGFPYEQYF; DNA: TGTGCCAGCAGCTGGGACAGGGGATTTCCCTACGAGCAGTACTTC; D: TRBD1; V: TRBV7-9; size: few; J: TRBJ2-7
CDR3: CATSRDLAGIYEQYF; DNA: TGTGCCACCAGCAGAGACTTAGCGGGAATCTACGAGCAGTACTTC; D: TRBD2; V: TRBV15; size: few; J: TRBJ2-7
CDR3: CASSQDYLGTLQETQYF; DNA: TGCGCCAGCAGCCAAGATTACTTGGGCACACTCCAAGAGACCCAGTACTTC; D: NA; V: TRBV4-3; size: NA; J: TRBJ2-5
CDR3: CASSDSWTSGVNEQFF; DNA: TGTGCCAGCAGCGACTCCTGGACTAGCGGGGTGAATGAGCAGTTCTTC; D: TRBD2; V: TRBV5-6; size: NA; J: TRBJ2-1
CDR3: CASSPGGGENTEAFF; DNA: TGTGCCAGCAGCCCCGGCGGAGGAGAGAACACTGAAGCTTTCTTT; D: NA; V: TRBV4-2; size: NA; J: TRBJ1-1
CDR3: CISVSEAPSGGPPDTQYF; DNA: NA; D: NA; V: TRBV7-5; size: few; J: TRBJ2-3
CDR3: CASSLVGGPFF; DNA: TGTGCCAGCAGCTTAGTGGGAGGGCCCTTCTTC; D: TRBD2; V: TRBV7-8; size: NA; J: TRBJ2-1
CDR3: CASSYSGTSGRHSYEQYF; DNA: TGTGCCAGCAGTTACTCAGGGACTAGCGGGAGGCATTCCTACGAGCAGTACTTC; D: TRBD2; V: TRBV6-5; size: NA; J: TRBJ2-7
CDR3: CASSYRTEGSGANVLTF; DNA: TGTGCCAGCAGTTACCGTACAGAGGGCTCTGGGGCCAACGTCCTGACTTTC; D: NA; V: TRBV6-5; size: few; J: TRBJ2-6